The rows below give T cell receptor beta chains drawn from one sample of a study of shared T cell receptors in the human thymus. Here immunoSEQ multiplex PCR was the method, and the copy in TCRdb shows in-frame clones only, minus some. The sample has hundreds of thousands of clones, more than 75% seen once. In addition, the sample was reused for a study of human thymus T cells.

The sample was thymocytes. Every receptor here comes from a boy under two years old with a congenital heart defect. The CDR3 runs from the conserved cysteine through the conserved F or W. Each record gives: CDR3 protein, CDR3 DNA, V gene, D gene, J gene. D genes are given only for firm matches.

CDR3 protein: CASPPNRDRANYGYTF
CDR3 DNA: TGTGCCAGCCCCCCTAACCGGGACAGAGCTAACTATGGCTACACCTTC
V gene: TRBV5-6
D gene: TRBD1
J gene: TRBJ1-2

CDR3 protein: CASSGGTSGPGPYEQYF
CDR3 DNA: TGTGCCAGCAGTGGCGGGACTAGCGGCCCTGGCCCCTACGAGCAGTACTTC
V gene: TRBV2
D gene: TRBD2
J gene: TRBJ2-7

CDR3 protein: CASSPAGREEAFF
CDR3 DNA: TGTGCCAGCAGCCCCGCCGGCCGGGAAGAAGCTTTCTTT
V gene: TRBV7-8
D gene: -
J gene: TRBJ1-1

CDR3 protein: CASNKAERGSPDTQYF
CDR3 DNA: TGTGCCAGTAATAAAGCAGAGCGAGGCTCCCCCGATACGCAGTATTTT
V gene: TRBV19
D gene: -
J gene: TRBJ2-3

CDR3 protein: CASSSNLREYGYTF
CDR3 DNA: TGTGCCAGTAGTTCCAACCTCAGGGAATATGGCTACACCTTC
V gene: TRBV19
D gene: -
J gene: TRBJ1-2

CDR3 protein: CASSRGTAYEQYF
CDR3 DNA: TGTGCCAGCAGCCGTGGGACAGCCTACGAGCAGTACTTC
V gene: TRBV27
D gene: TRBD1
J gene: TRBJ2-7

CDR3 protein: CASSKNLQGNYGYTF
CDR3 DNA: TGTGCCAGCAGTAAAAACCTACAGGGTAACTATGGCTACACCTTC
V gene: TRBV6-5
D gene: -
J gene: TRBJ1-2

CDR3 protein: CASSLGQHNTDTQYF
CDR3 DNA: TGTGCCAGCAGCTTGGGACAACACAACACAGATACGCAGTATTTT
V gene: TRBV5-6
D gene: -
J gene: TRBJ2-3

CDR3 protein: CASSLEVAGYLNTGELFF
CDR3 DNA: TGTGCCAGCAGCTTAGAGGTAGCGGGCTACCTGAACACCGGGGAGCTGTTTTTT
V gene: TRBV7-2
D gene: TRBD2
J gene: TRBJ2-2

CDR3 protein: CASSPPRLAGKLNEQFF
CDR3 DNA: TGTGCCAGCAGCCCACCCCGACTAGCGGGGAAGTTGAATGAGCAGTTCTTC
V gene: TRBV11-2
D gene: TRBD2
J gene: TRBJ2-1

CDR3 protein: CASSSTLALETQYF
CDR3 DNA: TGTGCCAGCAGCTCCACACTAGCGTTGGAGACCCAGTACTTC
V gene: TRBV7-4
D gene: TRBD2
J gene: TRBJ2-5

CDR3 protein: CAWSTQRVQPQHF
CDR3 DNA: TGTGCCTGGAGTACCCAGAGGGTTCAGCCCCAGCATTTT
V gene: TRBV30
D gene: -
J gene: TRBJ1-5

CDR3 protein: CASSLFRGPNTEAFF
CDR3 DNA: TGCGCCAGCAGCTTGTTCAGGGGCCCTAACACTGAAGCTTTCTTT
V gene: TRBV5-1
D gene: -
J gene: TRBJ1-1

CDR3 protein: CASSSLMGSGGPTGELFF
CDR3 DNA: TGTGCCAGCAGCTCCCTTATGGGGTCGGGAGGCCCCACCGGGGAGCTGTTTTTT
V gene: TRBV5-4
D gene: TRBD2
J gene: TRBJ2-2

CDR3 protein: CATSTGTGNGYTF
CDR3 DNA: TGTGCCACCAGCACCGGGACAGGGAATGGCTACACCTTC
V gene: TRBV15
D gene: TRBD1
J gene: TRBJ1-2

CDR3 protein: CASTWTSGISSYEQYF
CDR3 DNA: TGTGCCAGCACCTGGACTAGCGGGATCAGCTCCTACGAGCAGTACTTC
V gene: TRBV25-1
D gene: TRBD2
J gene: TRBJ2-7

CDR3 protein: CARTARGDNEQFF
CDR3 DNA: TGTGCCAGGACCGCCCGAGGTGACAATGAGCAGTTCTTC
V gene: TRBV28
D gene: -
J gene: TRBJ2-1

CDR3 protein: CASSLTSGRPPTYEQYF
CDR3 DNA: TGTGCCAGCAGTCTGACTAGCGGGAGGCCCCCTACCTACGAGCAGTACTTC
V gene: TRBV2
D gene: TRBD2
J gene: TRBJ2-7

CDR3 protein: CASSPVSYEQYF
CDR3 DNA: TGTGCCAGCAGCCCGGTTTCCTACGAGCAGTACTTC
V gene: TRBV28
D gene: -
J gene: TRBJ2-7

CDR3 protein: CASSQEVSHYEQYF
CDR3 DNA: TGTGCCAGCAGCCAAGAGGTTAGCCACTACGAGCAGTACTTC
V gene: TRBV4-2
D gene: -
J gene: TRBJ2-7

CDR3 protein: CASRPGQPNEKLFF
CDR3 DNA: TGTGCCAGCAGACCCGGACAGCCAAATGAAAAACTGTTTTTT
V gene: TRBV6-5
D gene: -
J gene: TRBJ1-4

CDR3 protein: CASSVRDTNNYGYTF
CDR3 DNA: TGTGCCAGCAGCGTTCGGGACACCAATAACTATGGCTACACCTTC
V gene: TRBV9
D gene: -
J gene: TRBJ1-2